This TCR beta chain was observed in a study of cytomegalovirus exposure and HLA in healthy donors. This clone was seen once. Trimming shortened V by 10 bases and J by 8 bases, and 26 bases separated the two germline ends. Germline CDR1 and CDR2: ENHRY and SYGVKD. CDR3 size: 16 residues. Primers for the PCR totalled 60 Vbeta and 13 Jbeta. This table comes from immunoSEQ multiplex PCR, and its TCRdb copy is limited to in-frame clones, with some not included. The profile shows approximately 100,000 clones, 73% of them singletons. The sequenced sample was PBMCs. The rearrangement joins TRBV10-3 to TRBJ1-4; the D gene is possibly TRBD1 (5 bases). The receptor was isolated from a middle-aged man in good health and CMV-seronegative. CDR3 bases: TGTGCCACCCAAACGTCCATTGGAGGGGCGAAAGAAAAACTGTTTTTT. This codes for CATQTSIGGAKEKLFF.